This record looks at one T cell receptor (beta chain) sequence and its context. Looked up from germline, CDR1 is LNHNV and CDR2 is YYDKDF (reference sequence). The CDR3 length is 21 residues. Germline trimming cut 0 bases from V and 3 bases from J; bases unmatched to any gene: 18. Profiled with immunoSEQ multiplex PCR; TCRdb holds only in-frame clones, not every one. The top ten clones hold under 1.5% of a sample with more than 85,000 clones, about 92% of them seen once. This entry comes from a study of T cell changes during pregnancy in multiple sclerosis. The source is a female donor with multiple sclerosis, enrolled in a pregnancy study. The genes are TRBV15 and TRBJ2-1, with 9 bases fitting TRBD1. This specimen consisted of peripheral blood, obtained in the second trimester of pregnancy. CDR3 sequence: CATSRDLGTGIGLARYNEQFF. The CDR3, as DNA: TGTGCCACCAGCAGAGATCTCGGGACAGGGATCGGCCTAGCGCGCTACAATGAGCAGTTCTTC.